The sequence of this T cell receptor (beta chain) was determined in a study of blood T cell repertoires in COVID-19. V dropped 1 base and J dropped 0; count of bases not matched to a gene: 4. Germline lookup yields CDR1 MGHRA and CDR2 YSYEKL. CDR3 size: 18 residues. Some clones are missing from TCRdb's copy, which holds only in-frame ones; the method was immunoSEQ multiplex PCR. The data show about 370,000 clones, 89% seen once. The chain links TRBV4-1 to TRBJ2-1, with 12 bases lining up with TRBD2. The clonotype was recovered from a woman aged 25-40 years who had recovered from COVID-19. Sequencing was done on a sample of PBMCs or T cells enriched from blood (not recorded which). DNA of the CDR3: TGCGCCAGCAGCCAAGGGCTAGCGGGGGGGGTCTCCTACAATGAGCAGTTCTTC. Its protein product is CASSQGLAGGVSYNEQFF.